This entry lists 24 T cell receptor beta chains sequenced from one sample in a study of T cells in Graves' hyperthyroidism and ophthalmopathy. What was amplified from RNA transcripts were TCR beta CDR3 regions. The HTBI primer set served for first-round RT-PCR of the TCR CDR3. One entry per CDR3 protein, called by TCRdb with MiXCR from the multiplex PCR reads. Among 270,000 or so distinct CDR3 sequences listed, less than 30% were seen once. Sequenced material: blood. Source of these receptors: a man between 40 and 49 years old with Graves' hyperthyroidism that later progressed to Graves' ophthalmopathy.

This clonotype was recorded at least ten times. The V call is TRBV19, the J call TRBJ2-2; TRBD2 aligns across 8 bases. V gave up 2 bases and J gave up 0 bases; unmatched junction bases: 2. This CDR3 is built from 16 residues. Germline-derived CDR1 and CDR2 are LNHDA and SQIVND (reference sequence). The CDR3 reads CASSISGGTNTGELFF. In nucleotides, the CDR3 is TGTGCCAGTAGTATATCGGGAGGGACGAACACCGGGGAGCTGTTTTTT.

Many counts were recorded for this clonotype. The chain uses TRBV19 and TRBJ1-1; D is possibly TRBD1 (6 bases). The V and J ends lost 7 bases and 0 bases respectively, with 12 bases between them. The V gene's germline CDR1 is LNHDA and CDR2 SQIVND (reference sequence). The length of the CDR3 is 14 residues. The CDR3 DNA is TGTGCCAGTAAGAGGGGGAGGATGAACACTGAAGCTTTCTTT. Amino acid sequence: CASKRGRMNTEAFF.

V is TRBV30 and J is TRBJ2-5, with D maybe TRBD1 (6 bases). V lost 0 bases, J lost 4 bases, and 15 bases lay in between. This CDR3 is built from 15 residues. Germline V gene data show CDR1 as GTSNPN and CDR2 as SVGIG (reference sequence). The CDR3 nucleotides are TGTGCCTGGAGTGTACCCCAGGGGTCCGGAGAGACCCAGTACTTC. Residues: CAWSVPQGSGETQYF.

This clonotype was recorded many times. The chain employs TRBV11-1 and TRBJ1-2, with unresolved D. The germline V and J ends were trimmed by 0 bases and 8 bases, with 7 bases remaining between them. The germline V gene has CDR1 SGHAT and CDR2 FQDESV (reference sequence). This CDR3 has 12 amino acids. The CDR3: CASSLALGGYTF. CDR3 DNA: TGTGCCAGCAGCTTAGCGCTTGGAGGCTACACCTTC.

The V gene is TRBV7-9, the J gene TRBJ2-7, with 10 bases matching TRBD2. The CDR3 length is 14 residues. The ends lost 5 bases at V and 3 bases at J; junction bases unmatched: 4. Per germline, CDR1 SEHNR and CDR2 FQNEAQ (reference sequence). CDR3 nucleotide sequence: TGTGCCAGCAGCCCGGGACTAGCGTTCTACGAGCAGTACTTC. Protein product: CASSPGLAFYEQYF.

This clonotype was picked up one time. One end of the junction fails to match germline, which may point to a read error. The rearrangement uses TRBV28 and TRBJ2-7, with 9 bases lining up with TRBD1. The germline V gene has CDR1 MDHEN and CDR2 SYDVKM. This CDR3 contains 15 residues. The CDR3 protein is CTSRRTGDRSDEQYF. The CDR3 nucleotides are TGTACCAGCAGGCGGACAGGGGATAGGTCTGACGAGCAGTACTTC. Complete variable domain (other parts from reference TRBV28 and TRBJ2-7): DVKVTQSSRYLVKRTGEKVFLECVQDMDHENMFWYRQDPGLGLRLIYFSYDVKMKEKGDIPEGYSVSREKKERFSLILESASTNQTSMYLCTSRRTGDRSDEQYFGPGTRLTVT.

The chain carries TRBV6-6 and TRBJ2-5; 8 positions agree with TRBD2. Germline assignment: CDR1 MNHNY and CDR2 SVGAGI (reference sequence). Trimming cost V 8 bases and J 4 bases; bases outside gene matches: 6. This CDR3 region has 13 residues. The CDR3 protein is CASHTGGRETQYF. CDR3 coding DNA: TGTGCCAGCCACACGGGAGGGAGAGAGACCCAGTACTTC.

This clonotype has ten or more counts. This rearrangement joins TRBV19 to TRBJ2-7, with D perhaps TRBD2 (5 bases). Per the germline V gene, CDR1 is LNHDA and CDR2 is SQIVND (reference sequence). V dropped 7 bases and J dropped 2 bases, with 15 bases sitting between them. This CDR3 has 14 residues. The CDR3 nucleotides are TGTGCCAGTACCTCCCCGGAGGTTCCCTACGAGCAGTACTTC. This encodes CASTSPEVPYEQYF.

The chain joins TRBV20-1 to TRBJ2-7; D possibly uses TRBD1 or TRBD2 (5 bases each). The CDR3 is 14 amino acids. With 0 bases removed from V and 3 bases from J, the gap between germline ends came to 12 bases. Germline lookup yields CDR1 DFQATT and CDR2 SNEGSKA (reference sequence). In DNA form, the CDR3 reads TGCAGTGCTAGAGACAGGGAGACGCGCTACGAGCAGTACTTC. Amino acids: CSARDRETRYEQYF.

V is TRBV29-1 and J is TRBJ2-5, with D perhaps TRBD1 (6 bases). The germline V gene has CDR1 SQVTM and CDR2 ANQGSEA. The CDR3 consists of 14 residues. V was shortened by 4 bases and J by 5 bases, with 17 bases between the two germline ends. In nucleotides, the CDR3 is TGCAGCGTTGTACCCCGGCAGGGGATGGAGACCCAGTACTTC. This translates into CSVVPRQGMETQYF.

The V gene is TRBV20-1, the J gene TRBJ2-5; TRBD2 matches 7 bases. The CDR3 is 14 residues long. Germline CDR1 is DFQATT and CDR2 is SNEGSKA (reference sequence). V trimming: 3 bases; J trimming: 5 bases; junction bases outside the gene matches: 9. The CDR3 region is CSASLVGGRETQYF. Here the CDR3 DNA reads TGCAGTGCTAGCCTTGTGGGAGGGCGGGAGACCCAGTACTTC.

This clonotype was seen ten or more times. The rearrangement uses TRBV20-1 and TRBJ1-1; 8 bases are shared with TRBD1. After removal of 0 bases from V and 3 bases from J, the junction contained 0 bases not matched to a gene. The length of the CDR3 is 13 residues. In germline, CDR1 is DFQATT, CDR2 SNEGSKA (reference sequence). The CDR3, as DNA: TGCAGTGCTAGAGACAGGGGGCACACTGAAGCTTTCTTT. Translating gives CSARDRGHTEAFF.

The chain couples TRBV6-1 to TRBJ1-5; D is uncertain. Germline values: CDR1 MNHNS, CDR2 SASEGT. Between the trimmed V and J ends, which lost 2 bases and 1 base, there was a span of 18 bases. The CDR3 has 18 residues. The chain's CDR3 is CASSEYILLGRSNQPQHF. In nucleotides, the CDR3 is TGTGCCAGCAGTGAATATATCTTGCTCGGCAGGAGCAATCAGCCCCAGCATTTT.

The table lists this clonotype with many counts. The DNA is omitted, as the CDR3 cannot be located on it reliably, and the CDR3 follows TCRdb's listing. This sequence joins TRBV24-1 and TRBJ2-2; the table assigns TRBD2, which was not confirmed against the DNA. 19 amino acids form the CDR3, both terminal residues included. Germline V gives CDR1 KGHDR, CDR2 SFDVKD. The CDR3 spells CATSESMKLAAPHRGAVFF.

In this sample, this clonotype turned up many times. The chain uses TRBV9 and TRBJ1-2; 9 bases fit TRBD1. The V segment lost 4 bases and the J segment 6 bases; nucleotides outside the gene matches: 10. The germline gives CDR1 SGDLS, CDR2 YYNGEE. The CDR3 runs to 15 residues. CDR3 region: CASSRHLWTGDGYTF. Written as DNA, the CDR3 is TGTGCCAGCAGCCGACATCTATGGACAGGGGATGGCTACACCTTC.

At least ten counts were recorded for this clonotype. This chain's CDR3 is CASSWTHGQAQGYTF. For the CDR3, the DNA is TGTGCCAGCAGTTGGACCCACGGACAGGCTCAAGGCTACACCTTC. The rearrangement joins TRBV6-2 or TRBV6-3 to TRBJ1-2; TRBD1 matches at 7 bases. V shed 4 bases and J 8 bases; nucleotides not matched to a gene: 13. Per germline, CDR1 MNHEY and CDR2 SVGEGT. The CDR3 totals 15 residues.

This chain links TRBV7-2 with TRBJ1-2; the D gene is possibly TRBD1 (5 bases). This CDR3 has 14 residues. V shed 6 bases and J shed 4 bases, with 15 bases lying between them. Germline assignment: CDR1 SGHTA and CDR2 FQGNSA. CDR3 in amino acids: CASRRAGLPYGYTF. CDR3 in DNA: TGTGCCAGCAGACGAGCGGGACTTCCCTATGGCTACACCTTC. Complete variable domain (other parts from reference TRBV7-2 and TRBJ1-2): GAGVSQSPSNKVTEKGKDVELRCDPISGHTALYWYRQSLGQGLEFLIYFQGNSAPDKSGLPSDRFSAERTGGSVSTLTIQRTQQEDSAVYLCASRRAGLPYGYTFGSGTRLTVV.

This clonotype appeared many times. This chain connects TRBV4-1 to TRBJ2-5, with D unclear. The germline V and J ends were trimmed by 2 bases and 4 bases, with 17 bases remaining between them. CDR3 size: 16 residues. CDR1 and CDR2 from the germline V gene are MGHRA and YSYEKL. The CDR3: CASSQRPGPRRETQYF. CDR3 bases: TGCGCCAGCAGCCAAAGGCCGGGCCCGAGGCGAGAGACCCAGTACTTC.

This clonotype has ten or more counts. This chain connects TRBV12-3 or TRBV12-4 to TRBJ1-5; D not certain. CDR3 size: 15 residues. Trimming stripped 0 bases from V and 3 bases from J, with 9 bases between. The CDR3 DNA sequence: TGTGCCAGCAGTTTAGCTGGTGGTTTCAATCAGCCCCAGCATTTT. It yields the protein CASSLAGGFNQPQHF.

In its sample, this clonotype was seen many times. The rearrangement uses TRBV5-1 and TRBJ1-3; D is ambiguous. CDR1 is SGHRS and CDR2 is YFSETQ in the germline V gene. Trimming cost V 4 bases and J 0 bases, with 8 bases left between them. The CDR3 length is 14 residues. The CDR3 sequence is CASSPTSSGNTIYF. The CDR3 region has the DNA TGCGCCAGCAGCCCGACTAGCTCTGGAAACACCATATATTTT. The variable domain in full, with the rest retrieved from reference TRBV5-1 and TRBJ1-3, is KAGVTQTPRYLIKTRGQQVTLSCSPISGHRSVSWYQQTPGQGLQFLFEYFSETQRNKGNFPGRFSGRQFSNSRSEMNVSTLELGDSALYLCASSPTSSGNTIYFGEGSWLTVV.

At least ten counts were recorded for this clonotype. The gene calls are TRBV10-3 and TRBJ1-4; D perhaps matches TRBD1 (5 bases). The CDR3 extends over 15 amino acids. The V end was cut by 0 bases, the J end by 5 bases, with 10 bases between. Germline loops: CDR1 ENHRY, CDR2 SYGVKD. The CDR3 loop reads CAISESGALNEKLFF. DNA of the CDR3: TGTGCCATCAGTGAGTCTGGGGCACTAAATGAAAAACTGTTTTTT.

The chain combines TRBV7-2 with TRBJ1-1, with D perhaps matching TRBD1 (5 bases). The CDR3 covers 13 residues. The V gene lost 5 bases and the J gene lost 5 bases, with 12 bases spanning the gap. The germline gives CDR1 SGHTA, CDR2 FQGNSA. The CDR3: CASSPWGGTEAFF. CDR3 DNA: TGTGCCAGCAGCCCTTGGGGGGGGACTGAAGCTTTCTTT.

The rearrangement links TRBV20-1 to TRBJ1-5; 7 bases fit TRBD1. In germline, CDR1 is DFQATT, CDR2 SNEGSKA (reference sequence). Losses at the gene ends were 6 bases for V and 4 bases for J; bases not matched to a gene: 6. The CDR3 contains 13 residues. The DNA for the CDR3 is TGCAGTGCCATGGGACAGCAGAATCAGCCCCAGCATTTT. Its protein is CSAMGQQNQPQHF.

This clonotype was seen many times. The V and J genes are TRBV20-1 and TRBJ2-5; D is ambiguous. The CDR3 totals 13 residues. Germline CDR1 is DFQATT and CDR2 is SNEGSKA (reference sequence). V was shortened by 2 bases and J by 2 bases, with 9 bases between the two germline ends. In nucleotides, the CDR3 is TGCAGTGCTAGACTGGTCAGGCAAGAGACCCAGTACTTC. Translating gives CSARLVRQETQYF.